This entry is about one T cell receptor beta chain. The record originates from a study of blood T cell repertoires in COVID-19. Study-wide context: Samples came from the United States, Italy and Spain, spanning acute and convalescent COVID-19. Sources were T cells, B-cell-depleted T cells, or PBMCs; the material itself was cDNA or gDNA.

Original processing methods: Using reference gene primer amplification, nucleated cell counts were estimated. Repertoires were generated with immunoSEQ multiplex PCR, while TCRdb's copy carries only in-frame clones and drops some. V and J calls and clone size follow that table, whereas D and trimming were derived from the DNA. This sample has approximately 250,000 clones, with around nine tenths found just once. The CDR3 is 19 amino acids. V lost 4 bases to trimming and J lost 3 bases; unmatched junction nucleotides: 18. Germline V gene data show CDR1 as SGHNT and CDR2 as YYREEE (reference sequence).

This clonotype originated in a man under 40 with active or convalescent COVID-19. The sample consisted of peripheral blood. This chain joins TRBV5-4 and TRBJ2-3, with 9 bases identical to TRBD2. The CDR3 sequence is CASSVLRMTAGGPTDTQYF. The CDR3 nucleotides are TGTGCCAGCAGCGTACTTCGGATGACGGCGGGGGGGCCAACAGATACGCAGTATTTT.